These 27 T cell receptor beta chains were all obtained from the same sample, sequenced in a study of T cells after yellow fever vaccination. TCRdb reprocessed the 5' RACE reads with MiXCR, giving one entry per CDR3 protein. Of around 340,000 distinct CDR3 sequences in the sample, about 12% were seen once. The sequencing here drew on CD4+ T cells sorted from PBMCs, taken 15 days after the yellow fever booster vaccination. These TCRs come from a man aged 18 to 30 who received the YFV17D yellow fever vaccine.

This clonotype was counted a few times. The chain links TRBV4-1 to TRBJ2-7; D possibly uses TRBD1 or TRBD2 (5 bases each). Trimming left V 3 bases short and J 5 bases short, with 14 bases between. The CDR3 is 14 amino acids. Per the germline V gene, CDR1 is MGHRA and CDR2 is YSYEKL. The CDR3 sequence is CASSQTNSGHEQYF. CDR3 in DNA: TGCGCCAGCAGCCAGACAAATTCGGGGCACGAGCAGTACTTC.

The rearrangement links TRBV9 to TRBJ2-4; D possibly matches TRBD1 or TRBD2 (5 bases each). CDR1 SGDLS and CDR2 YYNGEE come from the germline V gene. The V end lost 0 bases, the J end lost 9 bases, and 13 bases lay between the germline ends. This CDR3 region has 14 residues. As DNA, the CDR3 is TGTGCCAGCAGCGTAGAGGTTAGTGGGGGCATTCAGTACTTC. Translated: CASSVEVSGGIQYF.

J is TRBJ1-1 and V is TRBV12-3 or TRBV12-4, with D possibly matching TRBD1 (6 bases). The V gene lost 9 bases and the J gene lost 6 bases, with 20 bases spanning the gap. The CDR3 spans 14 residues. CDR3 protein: CASHAGHRRAEAFF. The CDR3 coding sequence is TGTGCCAGTCATGCGGGACACCGGAGGGCTGAAGCTTTCTTT.

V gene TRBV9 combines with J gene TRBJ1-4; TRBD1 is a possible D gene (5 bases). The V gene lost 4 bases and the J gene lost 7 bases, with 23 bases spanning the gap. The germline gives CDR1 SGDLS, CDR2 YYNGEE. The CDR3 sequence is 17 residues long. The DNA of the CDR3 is TGTGCCAGCAGCCCTCCCCCCTCCGGGACCCCGGGTGAAAAACTGTTTTTT. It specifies CASSPPPSGTPGEKLFF.

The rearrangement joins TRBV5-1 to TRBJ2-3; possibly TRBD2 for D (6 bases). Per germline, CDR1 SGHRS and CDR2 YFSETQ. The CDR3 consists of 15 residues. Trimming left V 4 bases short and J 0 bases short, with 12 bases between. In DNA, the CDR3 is TGCGCCAGCAGCGCGGGACGGCCGAGCACAGATACGCAGTATTTT. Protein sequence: CASSAGRPSTDTQYF.

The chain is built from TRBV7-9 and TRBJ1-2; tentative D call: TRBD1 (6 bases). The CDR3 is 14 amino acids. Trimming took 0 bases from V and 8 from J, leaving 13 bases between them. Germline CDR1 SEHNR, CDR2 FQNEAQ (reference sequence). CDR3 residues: CASSLAPRGEGYTF. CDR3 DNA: TGTGCCAGCAGCTTAGCCCCCAGGGGTGAGGGCTACACCTTC.

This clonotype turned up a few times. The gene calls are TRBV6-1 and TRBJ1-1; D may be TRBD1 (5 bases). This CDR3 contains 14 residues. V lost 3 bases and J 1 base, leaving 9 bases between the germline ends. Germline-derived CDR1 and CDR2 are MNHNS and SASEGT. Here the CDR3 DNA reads TGTGCCAGCAGTGATGGGGCAAGGAACACTGAAGCTTTCTTT. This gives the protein CASSDGARNTEAFF.

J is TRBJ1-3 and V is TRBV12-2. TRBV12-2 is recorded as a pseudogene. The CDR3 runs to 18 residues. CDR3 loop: CASKATGPRESSGNTIYF. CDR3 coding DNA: TGTGCAAGTAAAGCAACAGGGCCCAGAGAGAGCTCTGGAAACACCATATATTTT.

CDR3 DNA: TGCAGTGCTAGTAGGACAGGGTCTGAAGCTTTCTTT. It translates to CSASRTGSEAFF. This chain links TRBV20-1 with TRBJ1-1, with 8 nucleotides matching TRBD1. CDR1 is DFQATT, CDR2 SNEGSKA, per germline (reference sequence). Trimming at V came to 3 bases and at J to 6 bases, leaving 3 bases not matched to a gene. The length of the CDR3 is 12 residues.

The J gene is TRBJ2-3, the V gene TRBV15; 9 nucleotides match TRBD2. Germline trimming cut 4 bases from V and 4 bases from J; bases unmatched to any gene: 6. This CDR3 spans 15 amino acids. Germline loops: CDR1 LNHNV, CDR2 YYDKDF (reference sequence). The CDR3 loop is CATSTTLAGSDTQYF. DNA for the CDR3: TGTGCCACCAGCACTACACTAGCGGGTTCAGATACGCAGTATTTT.

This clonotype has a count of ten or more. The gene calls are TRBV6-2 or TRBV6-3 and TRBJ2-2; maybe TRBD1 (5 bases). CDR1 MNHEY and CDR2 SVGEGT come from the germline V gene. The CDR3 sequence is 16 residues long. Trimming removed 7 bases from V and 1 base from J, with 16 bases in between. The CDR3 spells CASTLQAGKNTGELFF. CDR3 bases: TGTGCCAGCACCCTCCAGGCAGGGAAGAACACCGGGGAGCTGTTTTTT.

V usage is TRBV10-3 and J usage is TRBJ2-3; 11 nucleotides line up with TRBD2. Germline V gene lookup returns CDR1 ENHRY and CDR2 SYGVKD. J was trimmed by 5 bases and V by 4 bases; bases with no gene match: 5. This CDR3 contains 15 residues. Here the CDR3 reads CAISASSGGRDTQYF. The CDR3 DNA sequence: TGTGCCATCAGTGCCTCTAGCGGGGGGAGAGATACGCAGTATTTT.

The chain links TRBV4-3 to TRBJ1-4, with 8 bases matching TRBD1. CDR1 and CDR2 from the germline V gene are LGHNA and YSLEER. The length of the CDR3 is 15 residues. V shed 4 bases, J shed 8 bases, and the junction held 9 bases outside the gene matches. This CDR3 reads CASSRADRDAEKLFF. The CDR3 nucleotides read TGCGCCAGCAGCCGGGCGGACAGGGATGCCGAAAAACTGTTTTTT.

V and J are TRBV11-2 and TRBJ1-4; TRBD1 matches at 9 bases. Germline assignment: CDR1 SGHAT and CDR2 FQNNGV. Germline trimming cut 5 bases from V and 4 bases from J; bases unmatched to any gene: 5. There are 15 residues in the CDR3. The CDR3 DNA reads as TGTGCCAGCAGCGCCGGGGACAGGGATAATGAAAAACTGTTTTTT. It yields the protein CASSAGDRDNEKLFF.

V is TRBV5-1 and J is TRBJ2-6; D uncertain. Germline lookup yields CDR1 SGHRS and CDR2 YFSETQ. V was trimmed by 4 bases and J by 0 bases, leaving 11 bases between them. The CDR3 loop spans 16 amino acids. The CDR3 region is CASSRDDSSGANVLTF. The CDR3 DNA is TGCGCCAGCAGCAGGGATGATAGCTCTGGGGCCAACGTCCTGACTTTC.

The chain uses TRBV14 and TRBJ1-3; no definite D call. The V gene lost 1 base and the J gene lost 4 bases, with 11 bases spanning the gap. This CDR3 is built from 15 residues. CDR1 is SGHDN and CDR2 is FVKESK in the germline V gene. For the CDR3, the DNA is TGTGCCAGCAGCCAAGCGTACGGAGCCGGAAACACCATATATTTT. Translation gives CASSQAYGAGNTIYF.

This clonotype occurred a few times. CDR3 protein: CASSPGGLYNEQFF. The DNA for the CDR3 is TGCGCCAGCAGCCCTGGTGGCTTATACAATGAGCAGTTCTTC. The rearrangement uses TRBV4-3 and TRBJ2-1; D not certain. The ends were cut back, 4 bases at V and 4 bases at J, with 11 bases in the middle. The CDR3 loop spans 14 amino acids. CDR1 and CDR2 (germline): LGHNA, YSLEER.

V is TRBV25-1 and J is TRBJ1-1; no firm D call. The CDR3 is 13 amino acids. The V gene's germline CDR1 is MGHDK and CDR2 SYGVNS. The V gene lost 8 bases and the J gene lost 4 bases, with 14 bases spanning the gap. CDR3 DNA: TGTGCCAGCGGGTGGGCTTATTCCACTGAAGCTTTCTTT. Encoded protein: CASGWAYSTEAFF.

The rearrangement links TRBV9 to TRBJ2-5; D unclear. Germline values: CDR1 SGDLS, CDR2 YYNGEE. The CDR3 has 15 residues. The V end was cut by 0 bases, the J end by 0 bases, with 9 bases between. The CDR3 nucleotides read TGTGCCAGCAGCGTAGCCGGATTACACCAAGAGACCCAGTACTTC. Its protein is CASSVAGLHQETQYF.

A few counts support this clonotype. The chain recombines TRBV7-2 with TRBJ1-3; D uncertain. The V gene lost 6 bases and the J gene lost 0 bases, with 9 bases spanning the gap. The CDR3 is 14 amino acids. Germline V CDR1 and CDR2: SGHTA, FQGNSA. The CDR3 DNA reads TGTGCCAGCAGTGGGCAGAGCTCTGGAAACACCATATATTTT. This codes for CASSGQSSGNTIYF. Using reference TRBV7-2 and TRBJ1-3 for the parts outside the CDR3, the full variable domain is GAGVSQSPSNKVTEKGKDVELRCDPISGHTALYWYRQSLGQGLEFLIYFQGNSAPDKSGLPSDRFSAERTGGSVSTLTIQRTQQEDSAVYLCASSGQSSGNTIYFGEGSWLTVV.

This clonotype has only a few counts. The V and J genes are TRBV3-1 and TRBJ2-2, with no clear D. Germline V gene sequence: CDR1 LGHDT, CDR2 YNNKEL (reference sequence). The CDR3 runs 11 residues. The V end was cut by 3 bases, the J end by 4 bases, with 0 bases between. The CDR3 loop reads CASSHTGELFF. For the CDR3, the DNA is TGTGCCAGCAGCCACACCGGGGAGCTGTTTTTT.

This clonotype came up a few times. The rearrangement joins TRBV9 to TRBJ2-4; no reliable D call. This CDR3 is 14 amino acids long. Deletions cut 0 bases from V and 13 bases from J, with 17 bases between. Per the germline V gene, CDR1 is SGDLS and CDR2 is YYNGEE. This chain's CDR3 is CASSVVETRSPQYF. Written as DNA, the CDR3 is TGTGCCAGCAGCGTAGTGGAGACAAGGTCCCCGCAGTACTTC.

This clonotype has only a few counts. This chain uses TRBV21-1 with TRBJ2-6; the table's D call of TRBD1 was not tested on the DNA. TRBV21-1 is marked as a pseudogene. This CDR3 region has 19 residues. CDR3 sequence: CASSNTGPRAPSGANVLTF. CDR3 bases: TGTGCCAGCAGCAATACAGGGCCACGGGCCCCCTCTGGGGCCAACGTCCTGACTTTC.

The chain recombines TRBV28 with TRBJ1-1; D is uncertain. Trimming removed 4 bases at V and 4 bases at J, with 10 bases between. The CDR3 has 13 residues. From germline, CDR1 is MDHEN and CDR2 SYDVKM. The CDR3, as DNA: TGTGCCAGCAGTTCGATGGGAGTCACTGAAGCTTTCTTT. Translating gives CASSSMGVTEAFF.

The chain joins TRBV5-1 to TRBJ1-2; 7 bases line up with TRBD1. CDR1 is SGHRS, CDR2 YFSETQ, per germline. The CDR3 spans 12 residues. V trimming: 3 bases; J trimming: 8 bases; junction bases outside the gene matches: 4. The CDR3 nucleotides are TGCGCCAGCAGCTCAGACAGGGACGGCTACACCTTC. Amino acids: CASSSDRDGYTF.

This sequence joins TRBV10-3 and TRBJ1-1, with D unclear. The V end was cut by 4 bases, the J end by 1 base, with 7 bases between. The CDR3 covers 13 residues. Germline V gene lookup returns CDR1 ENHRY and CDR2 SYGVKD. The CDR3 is CAISGTENTEAFF. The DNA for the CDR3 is TGTGCCATCAGTGGGACCGAGAACACTGAAGCTTTCTTT.

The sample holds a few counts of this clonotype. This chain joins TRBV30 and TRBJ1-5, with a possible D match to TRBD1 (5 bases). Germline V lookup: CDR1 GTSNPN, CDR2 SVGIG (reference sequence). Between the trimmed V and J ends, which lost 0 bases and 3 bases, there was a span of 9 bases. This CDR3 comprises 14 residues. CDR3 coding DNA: TGTGCCTGGAGTGTAGGGGCAGACAATCAGCCCCAGCATTTT. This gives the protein CAWSVGADNQPQHF.